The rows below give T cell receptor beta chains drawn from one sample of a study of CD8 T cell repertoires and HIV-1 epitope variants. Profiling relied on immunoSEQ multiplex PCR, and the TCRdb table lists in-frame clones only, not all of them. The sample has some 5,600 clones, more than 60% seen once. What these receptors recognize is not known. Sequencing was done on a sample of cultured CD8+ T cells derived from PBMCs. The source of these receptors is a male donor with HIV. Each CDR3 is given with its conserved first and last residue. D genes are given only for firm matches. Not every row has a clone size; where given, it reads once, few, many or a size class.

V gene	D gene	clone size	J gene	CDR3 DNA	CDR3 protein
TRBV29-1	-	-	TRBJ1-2	TGCAGCGTTGGGTTGACGGGGGTTGGCTACACCTTC	CSVGLTGVGYTF
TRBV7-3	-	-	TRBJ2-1	TGTGCCAGCAGCCCCCCGGACAGTAATGAGCAGTTCTTC	CASSPPDSNEQFF
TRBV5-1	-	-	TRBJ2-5	TGCGCCAGCAGCTTGGAGGCAGGCCTACAGACCCAGTACTTC	CASSLEAGLQTQYF
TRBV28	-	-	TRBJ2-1	TGTGCCAGCAGTCCTCCCCCACTCGGCTACAATGAGCAGTTCTTC	CASSPPPLGYNEQFF
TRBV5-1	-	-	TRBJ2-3	TGCGCCAGCAGCTTGGACCAGGGGGCGGGAGACACAGATACGCAGTATTTT	CASSLDQGAGDTDTQYF
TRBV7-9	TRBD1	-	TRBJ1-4	TGTGCCAGCAGCTTTCCGGGACAGCCTAATGAAAAACTGTTTTTT	CASSFPGQPNEKLFF
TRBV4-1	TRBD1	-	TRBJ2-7	TGCGCCAGCAGCCAATCACGGGACAGGGCCTACGAGCAGTACTTC	CASSQSRDRAYEQYF
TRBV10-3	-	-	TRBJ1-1	TGTGCCATCAGCGCAGGGGACACTGAAGCTTTCTTT	CAISAGDTEAFF
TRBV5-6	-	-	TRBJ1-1	TGTGCCAGCAGCCCGGGGGGAGGGGACTCCACTGAAGCTTTCTTT	CASSPGGGDSTEAFF
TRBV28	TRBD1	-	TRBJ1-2	TGTGCCAGCAGTAACGCCCCACAGGGGAGGGTTATCTATGGCTACACCTTC	CASSNAPQGRVIYGYTF
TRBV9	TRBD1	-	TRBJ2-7	TGTGCCAGCAGCGTAGACAGGGGGCAGCGAGAGCAGTACTTC	CASSVDRGQREQYF
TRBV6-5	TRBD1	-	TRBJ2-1	TGTGCCAGCAGTTTATCACAGGGGATATCCTACAATGAGCAGTTCTTC	CASSLSQGISYNEQFF
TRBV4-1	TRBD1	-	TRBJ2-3	TGCGCCAGCAGCCAAGAGGGGGACAGGGGGTACACAGATACGCAGTATTTT	CASSQEGDRGYTDTQYF
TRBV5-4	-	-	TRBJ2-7	TGTGCCAGCAGCATAGCCAAGGACGAGCAGTACTTC	CASSIAKDEQYF
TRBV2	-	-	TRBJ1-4	TGTGCCTGGGGGGGGCAGACCAATGAAAAACTGTTTTTT	CAWGGQTNEKLFF
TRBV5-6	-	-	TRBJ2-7	TGTGCCAGCAGCTTGGAAAGGGCCCTCTACGAGCAGTACTTC	CASSLERALYEQYF
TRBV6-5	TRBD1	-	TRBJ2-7	TGTGCCAGCAGCACAGGGGTTTTTTCCTACGAGCAGTACTTC	CASSTGVFSYEQYF
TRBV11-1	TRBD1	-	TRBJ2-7	TGTGCCAGCAGCCCGAGGGACAGGGATGTCGAGCAGTACTTC	CASSPRDRDVEQYF
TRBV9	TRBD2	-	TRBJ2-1	TGTGCCAGCAGCGCCAGACTAGCCGATGAGCAGTTCTTC	CASSARLADEQFF
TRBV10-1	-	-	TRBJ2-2	TGCGCCAGCAGTGAGTTTGGGGGCACCGGGGAGCTGTTTTTT	CASSEFGGTGELFF
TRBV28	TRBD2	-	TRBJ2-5	TGTGCCAGCAGTTTCAGACTAGCGGGAAGACAAGAGACCCAGTACTTC	CASSFRLAGRQETQYF
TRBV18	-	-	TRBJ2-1	TGTGCCAGCTCACCAGGGGCCCCTAGCTCCTACAATGAGCAGTTCTTC	CASSPGAPSSYNEQFF
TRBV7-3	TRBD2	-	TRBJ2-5	TGTGCCAGCAGCTTAGATCGGACGCGGGGGGGCAGGGAGACCCAGTACTTC	CASSLDRTRGGRETQYF
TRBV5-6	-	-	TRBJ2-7	TGTGCCAGCAGCTTGGGCAGCTCCTACGAGCAGTACTTC	CASSLGSSYEQYF
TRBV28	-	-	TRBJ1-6	TGTGCCAGCAGCGACAACGGCCCGTCTAGGGATAATTCACCCCTCCACTTT	CASSDNGPSRDNSPLHF
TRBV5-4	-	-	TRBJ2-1	TGTGCCAGCAGCCAAAATAGCGTTGTTGAGCAGTTCTTC	CASSQNSVVEQFF
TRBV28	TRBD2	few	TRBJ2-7	TGTGCCAGCACCGAAGGACTAGCGGGTACCTACGAGCAGTACTTC	CASTEGLAGTYEQYF
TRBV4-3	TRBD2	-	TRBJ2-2	TGCGCCAGCAGCCAAGACGGGGTGGCGGGGGGAGTCTCGAACACCGGGGAGCTGTTTTTT	CASSQDGVAGGVSNTGELFF
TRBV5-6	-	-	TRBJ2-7	TGTGCCAGCAGCTTCCAAGGGATCTCCTACGAGCAGTACTTC	CASSFQGISYEQYF
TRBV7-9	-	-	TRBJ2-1	TGTGCCAGCAGCGGTCTCAATGAGCAGTTCTTC	CASSGLNEQFF
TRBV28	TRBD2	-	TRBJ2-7	TGTGCCAGCAGTTCGGGTCATAGCGGGAGTACCCCGCGCTACGAGCAGTACTTC	CASSSGHSGSTPRYEQYF
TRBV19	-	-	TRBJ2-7	TGTGCCAGCGGACTTGGACCCTTGGAGCAGTACTTC	CASGLGPLEQYF
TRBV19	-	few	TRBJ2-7	TGTGCCAGTAGTATCTCGTCGGGGGCTTACGAGCAGTACTTC	CASSISSGAYEQYF
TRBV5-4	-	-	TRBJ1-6	TGTGCCAGCAGTTTCAGGGAGGGGAATTCACCCCTCCACTTT	CASSFREGNSPLHF
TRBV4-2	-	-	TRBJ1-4	TGTGCCAGCAGCCAAGAGCCTAACATTGCAACTAATGAAAAACTGTTTTTT	CASSQEPNIATNEKLFF